A single sample is the source of the 27 T cell receptor beta chains below, sequenced in a study of siplizumab effects on memory and regulatory T cells. Data came from immunoSEQ multiplex PCR; TCRdb stores just in-frame clones and leaves some out. The sample yields some 100,000 clones, about nine tenths seen once. The sample comprised CD4+ T cells sorted from blood. These TCRs come from a human donor in good health. Some clones in this sample may be carry-over from other donors' samples.

There are a few counts of this clone. The rearrangement joins TRBV9 to TRBJ2-5, with TRBD2 matching over 7 bases. There are 15 residues in the CDR3. V lost 0 bases, J lost 5 bases, and 7 bases stayed unmatched. The germline V gene encodes CDR1 SGDLS and CDR2 YYNGEE. This chain's CDR3 is CASSVGEGRIETQYF. Here the CDR3 DNA reads TGTGCCAGCAGCGTAGGGGAGGGGCGGATTGAGACCCAGTACTTC.

The rearrangement uses TRBV5-1 and TRBJ2-5; possibly TRBD1 for D (6 bases). This CDR3 comprises 15 residues. The germline V gene has CDR1 SGHRS and CDR2 YFSETQ. V lost 0 bases to trimming and J lost 4 bases, with 13 bases between them. The CDR3 nucleotides are TGCGCCAGCAGCTTGGGTGGCACAGGGACAGAGACCCAGTACTTC. It is translated as CASSLGGTGTETQYF.

The CDR3 reads CASNLLAGVGETQYF. CDR3 bases: TGTGCCAGCAACCTGCTAGCGGGAGTAGGAGAGACCCAGTACTTC. The chain links TRBV2 to TRBJ2-5; 10 bases align to TRBD2. Trimming removed 7 bases from V and 4 bases from J; junction bases left unmatched: 9. The CDR3 consists of 15 residues. Germline V gene lookup returns CDR1 SNHLY and CDR2 FYNNEI.

This chain joins TRBV12-1 and TRBJ2-3; TRBD2, the table's D call, was not compared with the DNA. TRBV12-1 is reported as a pseudogene. The CDR3 is made up of 14 amino acids. CDR3 region: CASSSGGVTDTQYF. The CDR3 nucleotides read TGTGCCAGCAGCTCTGGCGGTGTCACAGATACGCAGTATTTT.

This clone showed up just a few times. The J gene is TRBJ1-2, the V gene TRBV4-1; D may be TRBD1 (5 bases). The V gene's germline CDR1 is MGHRA and CDR2 YSYEKL. The CDR3 runs 16 residues. The V end was cut by 1 base, the J end by 2 bases, with 14 bases between. Here the CDR3 reads CASSQGGGRGNYGYTF. Here the CDR3 DNA reads TGCGCCAGCAGCCAAGGAGGAGGGAGGGGAAACTATGGCTACACCTTC.

The chain employs TRBV14 and TRBJ1-4, with 7 bases aligning to TRBD1. Germline CDR1 reads SGHDN; CDR2 reads FVKESK. There are 17 residues in the CDR3. With 1 base clipped from V and 6 bases from J, the junction kept 11 bases outside the gene matches. CDR3 in amino acids: CASSQGGTELWHEKLFF. CDR3 DNA sequence: TGTGCCAGCAGCCAAGGCGGGACAGAGTTATGGCATGAAAAACTGTTTTTT.

The chain combines TRBV28 with TRBJ2-3, with D perhaps TRBD1 or TRBD2 (6 bases each). CDR1 and CDR2 (germline): MDHEN, SYDVKM. V shed 1 base and J shed 11 bases, with 19 bases lying between them. The CDR3 has 15 amino acids. The CDR3 protein is CASSLSYGGPPRQYF. Written as DNA, the CDR3 is TGTGCCAGCAGTTTATCTTACGGGGGCCCTCCGAGGCAGTATTTT.

This chain uses TRBV6-5 with TRBJ2-2; TRBD2 is a possible D gene (6 bases). Deletions cut 6 bases from V and 3 bases from J, with 11 bases between. This CDR3 comprises 14 residues. CDR1 is MNHEY and CDR2 is SVGAGI in the germline V gene. DNA of the CDR3: TGTGCCAGCAGGTATAGCGGATACACCGGGGAGCTGTTTTTT. This gives the protein CASRYSGYTGELFF.

The chain joins TRBV9 to TRBJ2-3; D ambiguous. Trimming removed 0 bases at V and 4 bases at J, with 9 bases between. Looked up from germline, CDR1 is SGDLS and CDR2 is YYNGEE. The CDR3 spans 14 residues. The CDR3 here is CASSVELRSDTQYF. Written as DNA, the CDR3 is TGTGCCAGCAGCGTAGAACTTCGGTCAGATACGCAGTATTTT.

The chain links TRBV4-2 to TRBJ2-1; no reliable D call. Germline-derived CDR1 and CDR2 are LGHNA and YNFKEQ. The length of the CDR3 is 17 residues. Trimming pared 0 bases from V and 7 bases from J, leaving 19 bases between. The CDR3 here is CASSQDRVRDLENEQFF. CDR3 bases: TGTGCCAGCAGCCAAGATCGTGTCAGAGACTTGGAAAATGAGCAGTTCTTC.

This chain connects TRBV5-1 to TRBJ1-1, with D possibly matching TRBD1 (6 bases). This CDR3 region has 14 residues. The germline V gene has CDR1 SGHRS and CDR2 YFSETQ. The V end lost 6 bases, the J end lost 4 bases, and 16 bases lay between the germline ends. CDR3 region: CASTTGGLGTEAFF. The CDR3 nucleotides read TGCGCCAGCACGACGGGGGGGCTTGGCACTGAAGCTTTCTTT.

V gene TRBV5-1 combines with J gene TRBJ2-3, with 11 positions matching TRBD2. The CDR3 sequence is 16 residues long. CDR1 is SGHRS, CDR2 YFSETQ, per germline. V dropped 1 base and J dropped 4; count of bases not matched to a gene: 5. CDR3 sequence: CASSLQLAGGSDTQYF. The CDR3 DNA follows: TGCGCCAGCAGCTTGCAGCTAGCGGGAGGTTCAGATACGCAGTATTTT.

The CDR3 loop is CASSTQRENYGYTF. The CDR3 region has the DNA TGTGCCAGTAGTACACAGAGGGAAAACTATGGCTACACCTTC. This chain connects TRBV19 to TRBJ1-2; D remains ambiguous. The CDR3 length is 14 residues. V was cut by 4 bases and J by 2 bases, with 11 bases left in between. Germline values: CDR1 LNHDA, CDR2 SQIVND (reference sequence).

This clone was counted once. V and J are TRBV28 and TRBJ1-2; 11 nucleotides agree with TRBD1. Per the germline V gene, CDR1 is MDHEN and CDR2 is SYDVKM. The J segment lost 7 bases and the V segment lost 6 bases, leaving 10 bases of the junction unmatched. CDR3 size: 15 residues. The CDR3 DNA reads TGTGCCAGCAGACGACCGGGACAGGGGGTTTTTGGCTACACCTTC. As protein: CASRRPGQGVFGYTF.

This chain uses TRBV5-4 with TRBJ1-2; unclear D gene. V was shortened by 1 base and J by 7 bases, with 2 bases between the two germline ends. The CDR3 contains 10 residues. Per germline, CDR1 SGHNT and CDR2 YYREEE (reference sequence). Here the CDR3 reads CASSLSGYTF. CDR3 coding DNA: TGTGCCAGCAGCTTGAGTGGCTACACCTTC.

The chain is built from TRBV5-4 and TRBJ2-1; 12 bases align to TRBD2. Germline values: CDR1 SGHNT, CDR2 YYREEE (reference sequence). J lost 2 bases, V lost 1 base, and 4 bases had no gene match. This CDR3 is 17 amino acids long. The CDR3 spells CASSLLGLAGTYNEQFF. The CDR3 DNA is TGTGCCAGCAGCTTGCTAGGACTAGCGGGGACCTACAATGAGCAGTTCTTC.

As for this clone: One end of the junction varies from germline; a read error may be responsible. This chain joins TRBV7-8 and TRBJ1-1; D perhaps matches TRBD1 (6 bases). Per germline, CDR1 SGHVS and CDR2 FQNEAQ. The CDR3 sequence is 12 residues long. The DNA for the CDR3 is TGTGCCAGTGGACCCCCGGGACAACAAAACCACTTT. This gives the protein CASGPPGQQNHF.

The chain is built from TRBV9 and TRBJ2-2; tentative D call: TRBD2 (6 bases). This CDR3 has 15 amino acids. Trimming removed 4 bases from V and 1 base from J, with 11 bases in between. Germline V lookup: CDR1 SGDLS, CDR2 YYNGEE. CDR3 in DNA: TGTGCCAGCAGCCCCGGGCGGGAGAACACCGGGGAGCTGTTTTTT. Its translation is CASSPGRENTGELFF.

V gene TRBV10-1 combines with J gene TRBJ1-6, with D uncertain. CDR1 and CDR2 from the germline V gene are WNHNN and SYGVQD (reference sequence). Trimming shortened V by 2 bases and J by 8 bases, and 10 bases separated the two germline ends. CDR3 length: 14 residues. CDR3 protein: CASSEGRRDSPLHF. The CDR3 DNA follows: TGCGCCAGCAGTGAGGGACGGCGGGATTCACCCCTCCACTTT.

The V gene is TRBV28, the J gene TRBJ1-5, with D unresolved. The germline CDR1 and CDR2 sequences are MDHEN and SYDVKM. The CDR3 runs 12 residues. Deletions cut 7 bases from V and 5 bases from J, with 9 bases between. DNA of the CDR3: TGTGCCAGCACCGTAGCCCATCAGCCCCAGCATTTT. Translated, it gives CASTVAHQPQHF.

The chain carries TRBV9 and TRBJ1-6, with D tentatively TRBD1 (5 bases). The germline CDR1 and CDR2 sequences are SGDLS and YYNGEE. CDR3 length: 17 amino acids. V lost 2 bases and J lost 1, with 13 bases in between. CDR3 loop: CASSVGDGASYNSPLHF. Here the CDR3 DNA reads TGTGCCAGCAGCGTCGGGGACGGGGCTTCCTATAATTCACCCCTCCACTTT.

V and J are TRBV6-1 and TRBJ2-4, with a tentative D call TRBD2 (5 bases). Germline V lookup: CDR1 MNHNS, CDR2 SASEGT. This CDR3 has 16 residues. Trimming left V 2 bases short and J 3 bases short, with 14 bases between. The CDR3 DNA sequence: TGTGCCAGCAGTGAATGGGGAGCAAGGGTCAAAAACATTCAGTACTTC. It codes for CASSEWGARVKNIQYF.

This chain uses TRBV9 with TRBJ2-5; 9 bases are shared with TRBD2. The CDR3 has 16 residues. Germline V gene data show CDR1 as SGDLS and CDR2 as YYNGEE. V was clipped by 4 bases and J by 5 bases; unmatched bases: 12. CDR3 coding DNA: TGTGCCAGCAGCCTCCGACTAGCGGTGGAGGGGGAGACCCAGTACTTC. Translated, it gives CASSLRLAVEGETQYF.

The chain is built from TRBV14 and TRBJ1-3; D perhaps matches TRBD1 (6 bases). V lost 3 bases and J lost 0, with 18 bases in between. This CDR3 comprises 18 residues. The germline gives CDR1 SGHDN, CDR2 FVKESK. The chain's CDR3 is CASSHTPQTGFSGNTIYF. The CDR3 DNA reads TGTGCCAGCAGCCATACCCCTCAGACAGGCTTCTCTGGAAACACCATATATTTT.

CDR3 nucleotides: TGTGCCAGCAGCCGCGACTTAGGACCCTACGAGCAGTACTTC. The encoded protein is CASSRDLGPYEQYF. The chain recombines TRBV14 with TRBJ2-7, with D unresolved. CDR3 length: 14 amino acids. The germline V and J ends were trimmed by 4 bases and 2 bases, with 12 bases remaining between them. In germline, CDR1 is SGHDN, CDR2 FVKESK.

The V gene is TRBV2, the J gene TRBJ2-6; possibly TRBD2 for D (5 bases). V was trimmed by 7 bases and J by 2 bases, leaving 9 bases between them. This CDR3 is built from 14 residues. Germline CDR1 SNHLY, CDR2 FYNNEI. CDR3 nucleotide sequence: TGTGCCAGCATCGGGATTGCTGGGGCCAACGTCCTGACTTTC. Translation: CASIGIAGANVLTF.

This clone was found once. This sequence joins TRBV19 and TRBJ2-1; D could derive from TRBD1 or TRBD2 (5 bases each). This CDR3 region has 15 residues. Germline V gives CDR1 LNHDA, CDR2 SQIVND (reference sequence). Trimming left V 0 bases short and J 5 bases short, with 11 bases between. CDR3 sequence: CASSIDRGVNNEQFF. In DNA, the CDR3 is TGTGCCAGTAGTATAGATCGAGGGGTTAACAATGAGCAGTTCTTC.